This T cell receptor (beta chain) was captured in a study of blood T cell repertoires in COVID-19. Whole-study context: There were acute and convalescent COVID-19 samples, and they came from the United States, Italy and Spain. Sources were T cells, B-cell-depleted T cells, or PBMCs; the material itself was cDNA or gDNA.

Under the authors' procedure: By means of reference gene primer amplification, nucleated cell counts were estimated. The table came from immunoSEQ multiplex PCR; TCRdb's copy has only in-frame clones and leaves some out. V and J calls and clone size are those listed in that table; D and trimming were worked out from the DNA. The table lists 250,000 or so clones, 89% of them singletons. CDR1 is SGHTA, CDR2 FQGTGA, per germline. The CDR3 consists of 17 residues. V lost 4 bases and J lost 0, with 16 bases in between. The sequenced sample was peripheral blood. The rearrangement uses TRBV7-3 and TRBJ1-3, with no clear D. The clonotype was recovered from a woman aged 40 to 50 who had recovered from COVID-19. This chain's CDR3 is CASSSPSGRLSGNTIYF. CDR3 in DNA: TGTGCCAGCAGCTCACCGTCGGGGAGACTCTCTGGAAACACCATATATTTT.